This TCR beta chain came from a study of T cells after yellow fever vaccination. One entry per CDR3 protein, called by TCRdb with MiXCR from the 5' RACE reads. The sample lists hundreds of thousands of distinct CDR3 sequences, over 5% occurring once. This clonotype was counted only a few times. V was clipped by 5 bases and J by 1 base, with 9 bases between them. Germline loops: CDR1 SGHVS, CDR2 FQNEAQ. The length of the CDR3 is 14 residues. This chain uses TRBV7-8 with TRBJ2-1; no definite D call. The TCR was taken from a man aged 25-40 years who received the YFV17D yellow fever vaccine. The sequenced sample was PBMCs, obtained 5 days after the yellow fever booster vaccination. The chain's CDR3 is CASSRKGSYNEQFF. The CDR3 bases are TGTGCCAGCAGCAGAAAAGGGTCCTACAATGAGCAGTTCTTC.